The T cell receptor (beta chain) under discussion was sequenced for a study of shared clonotypes between healthy human individuals (TCRdb year 2020). Concerning the study at large: Two women and a few men aged 18 to 49 years were included in the cohort. Per donor, three plates each were used for CD4 naive and CD4 memory, two for CD8 naive, and one for CD8 memory. The study deeply sequenced blood TCR repertoires of 5 or 6 healthy adults to estimate repertoire size and the extent of clonotype sharing between individuals. Between about 0.85 and 9.5 billion PBMCs per donor were obtained by leukapheresis. Different laboratories and diverse techniques were used to prepare libraries and sequence TCR repertoires, to increase sequencing depth and limit assay-specific biases. Points the paper makes about the study in general: Based on pairwise subsampling, the degree of clonotype sharing among donors was expected to be affected by sequencing depth. Rarefaction of sorted-subset datasets indicated incomplete sequencing despite the large sequencing depth. Sharing across several donors was observed for about 5% of naive CD4, 3.5% of naive CD8, 2% to 2.5% of memory CD4, and approximately 0.41% of memory CD8 clonotypes. Sampling was restricted to blood, and TCR repertoires in tissue are likely to differ from TCR repertoires in blood. Naive subsets generally had larger estimated clonotype richness than memory subsets. The genetic and exposure-history diversity represented was limited by the small number of donors. Compared with non-shared clonotypes, clonotypes shared by all four sorted-subset donors had higher generation probabilities.

Donors were healthy HIV-negative adults with no recently reported acute infections or vaccinations. Only Caucasian adults living in Nashville, Tennessee, USA were represented among the donors. CD4+ T cells were enriched by magnetic negative selection, after which naive cells were positively selected on CD45RA and the negative fraction was taken as the memory subset. Blood was collected by leukapheresis, and PBMCs were isolated by Ficoll-Histopaque density gradient centrifugation and then cryopreserved in liquid nitrogen vapor phase. Purity and quantity of every magnetically sorted T cell population were checked by analytical flow cytometry. Each sorted fraction had its genomic DNA isolated and then quantified by UV absorbance on a Nanodrop 2000c. In the case of this clone: The antigen it recognizes is unknown. No clone much larger than this one lies a single base away; base qualities are absent.

TCR CDR3 regions were amplified from genomic DNA by multiplex PCR using the deep immunoSEQ assay. Extracted genomic DNA from each cell subset was distributed evenly across all wells of several immunoSEQ 96-well plates, and each plate was treated as a replicate. For sorted subsets, each replicate PCR was loaded with 200 ng genomic DNA, equivalent to 32,000 or so T cell genomes. Purified libraries were measured with a Qubit 3.0 fluorometer, size-checked on a Bioanalyzer 2100, and measured again with the KAPA Library Quantification kit. Each immunoSEQ 96-well plate was sequenced on its own single-read 150-cycle Illumina NextSeq 550 flow cell. The published analysis was carried out like this. Because the immunoSEQ output included only junctional sequences and no quality scores, the filtering could not be the same as the filtering used for full-length reads. To assign V/J genes and CDR3, sequences were annotated against IMGT germline references using PyIR, a Python wrapper for IgBLAST v1.9. Any read was removed if the V/J assignment was weak (E-value above 1e-6), the CDR3 was missing, or the read contained stop codons, out-of-frame junctions, or ambiguous translated residues. V3J clonotypes were defined as sequences sharing the same inferred V gene, J gene, and CDR3 amino acid sequence. To compute the percentage overlap between repertoires, the number of shared unique clonotypes was divided by the size of the smaller repertoire. Repertoire richness was assessed with RTK rarefaction, the Chao1 estimator, and Recon v2.1 estimates of unobserved clonotypes. OLGA was used to compute generation probabilities for all TCRbeta clonotypes that the gDNA method yielded from a handful of donors. TCRdb took this table from immuneACCESS and kept in-frame rearrangements with V and J called. Such tables lack part of the clones; where checked against another copy, unresolved V genes explain under half of the gap, and the rest is unexplained. From that table come the V and J calls and clone size; the DNA was used to work out D and trimming. Across this sample there are millions of clones, with approximately 92% seen only once. The leading ten clones occupy around 0.14% of the sample.

Compared with germline, V lacks 0 bases and J lacks 1 base; bases without a gene match: 8. The CDR3 covers 17 residues, taking in both the cysteine and the phenylalanine. The entry retains the CDR3 DNA only, 51 bases that are in frame from base 1. Based on the germline V gene, the CDR1 and CDR2 sequences are MGHRA and YSYEKL. What was sequenced was naive CD4+ T cells sorted from blood. Per the publication, the cell subset or site label means: CD45RA+ positively selected. The chain is assembled from TRBV4-1 and TRBJ2-5; the junction holds 7 bases that match TRBD2. This clonotype originated in a man younger than 35 in good health. For the CDR3, the sequence is CASSQESSGNIQETQYF. The sequenced DNA: TGCGCCAGCAGCCAAGAGTCCAGCGGGAACATCCAAGAGACCCAGTACTTC.